Listed below are T cell receptor beta chains from one sample, sequenced in a study of blood T cell repertoires in COVID-19. Profiled with immunoSEQ multiplex PCR; TCRdb holds only in-frame clones, not every one. Of approximately 160,000 clones detected, under 85% appear once; the ten largest clones hold 2.5% to 3.5%. Material: peripheral blood. These receptors all come from a man between 65 and 79 years old with acute or convalescent COVID-19. Each CDR3 is given with its conserved first and last residue.

18	TRBJ2-7	TRBV6-4	CASRSLAPKTGGKNEQYF
14	TRBJ2-3	TRBV7-2	CASSLGHPADTQYF
12	TRBJ2-3	TRBV7-9	CASSLLGVAQYF
17	TRBJ2-2	TRBV10-3	CAISGSRTSFGTGELFF
17	TRBJ1-4	TRBV4-2	CASSPKGGAGTNEKLFF
11	TRBJ2-1	TRBV18	CASSHGDEQFF
15	TRBJ2-5	TRBV14	CASSQAGEIRETQYF
15	TRBJ2-7	TRBV19	CASSIVSGPTYEQYF
11	TRBJ1-1	TRBV29-1	CSGAVNTEAFF
16	TRBJ1-4	TRBV5-1	CASSSTGAQPNEKLFF
13	TRBJ1-1	TRBV6-2/TRBV6-3	CASSSTLNTEAFF
16	TRBJ2-3	TRBV5-1	CASSQEGQGGTDTQYF
15	TRBJ2-3	TRBV28	CASSSPGQGADTQYF